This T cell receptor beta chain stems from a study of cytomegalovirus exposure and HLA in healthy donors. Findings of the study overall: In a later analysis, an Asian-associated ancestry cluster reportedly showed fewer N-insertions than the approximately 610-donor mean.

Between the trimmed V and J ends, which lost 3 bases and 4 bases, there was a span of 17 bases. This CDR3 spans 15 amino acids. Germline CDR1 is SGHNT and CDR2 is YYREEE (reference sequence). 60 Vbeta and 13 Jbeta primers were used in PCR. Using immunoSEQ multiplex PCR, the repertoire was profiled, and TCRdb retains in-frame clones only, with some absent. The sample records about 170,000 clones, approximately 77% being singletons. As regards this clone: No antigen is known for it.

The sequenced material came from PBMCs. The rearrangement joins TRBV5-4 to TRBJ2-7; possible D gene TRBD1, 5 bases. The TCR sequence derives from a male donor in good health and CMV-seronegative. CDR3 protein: CASSYEGIRVYEQYF. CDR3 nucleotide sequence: TGTGCCAGCAGCTATGAAGGGATCAGGGTATACGAGCAGTACTTC. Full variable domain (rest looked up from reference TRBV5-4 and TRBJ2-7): ETGVTQSPTHLIKTRGQQVTLRCSSQSGHNTVSWYQQALGQGPQFIFQYYREEENGRGNFPPRFSGLQFPNYSSELNVNALELDDSALYLCASSYEGIRVYEQYFGPGTRLTVT.